These T cell receptor beta chains were read from a single sample in a study of T cells in Graves' hyperthyroidism and ophthalmopathy. MiXCR was run by TCRdb on the multiplex PCR reads, yielding one entry per CDR3 protein. The sample shows about 350,000 distinct CDR3 sequences, about a sixth of them seen only once. Sequences were obtained from blood. Receptors were obtained from a woman in her 40s with Graves' ophthalmopathy. Each CDR3 is given with its conserved first and last residue.

V gene	CDR3 protein
TRBV15	CATSRGRVAGYYEQYF
TRBV11-2	CASSYTPGQGFYEQYF
TRBV6-5	CASSFGPYQETQYF
TRBV19	CASSMLRRDPNYGYTF
TRBV7-2	CASSLALGSETQYF
TRBV19	CASSPGQGRTRQPQHF
TRBV7-2	CASSPRTGAEEQYF
TRBV6-1	CASSEPGQPKGNYGYTF
TRBV7-2	CASSPTSGRTETQYF
TRBV7-2	CASSSGTAGTEAFF
TRBV7-2	CASSLWTPQETQYF
TRBV27	CASSLIAGPRQETQYF
TRBV11-2	CASSPRVTQNYGYTF
TRBV30	CAWSAFWNTEAFF
TRBV7-6	CASSIGGGMSEKLFF